The clone carrying this T cell receptor beta chain was counted a few times. Amplified regions were TCR beta CDR3 sequences from RNA transcripts. HTBI primers drove first-round RT-PCR of the TCR CDR3. Using its own MiXCR run on the multiplex PCR reads, TCRdb lists one record per CDR3 protein. The table lists approximately 640,000 distinct CDR3 sequences, 15% to 20% of them singletons. Patients were excluded for uncontrolled infection, other autoimmune disease, pregnancy or lactation. PBMCs were obtained from 7.5 to 10 ml fresh peripheral blood. V trimming: 5 bases; J trimming: 6 bases; junction bases outside the gene matches: 9. From germline, CDR1 is SEHNR and CDR2 FQNEAQ (reference sequence). This CDR3 contains 15 residues. The sample belongs to a study of T cells in Graves' hyperthyroidism and ophthalmopathy.

The sample consisted of blood. This chain connects TRBV7-9 to TRBJ2-1; 8 positions agree with TRBD2. This receptor was taken from a man in his fifties or sixties with Graves' hyperthyroidism. CDR3 sequence reads: CASSRGAGAPNEQFF. CDR3 nucleotides: TGTGCCAGCAGCCGCGGAGCGGGAGCTCCCAATGAGCAGTTCTTC.